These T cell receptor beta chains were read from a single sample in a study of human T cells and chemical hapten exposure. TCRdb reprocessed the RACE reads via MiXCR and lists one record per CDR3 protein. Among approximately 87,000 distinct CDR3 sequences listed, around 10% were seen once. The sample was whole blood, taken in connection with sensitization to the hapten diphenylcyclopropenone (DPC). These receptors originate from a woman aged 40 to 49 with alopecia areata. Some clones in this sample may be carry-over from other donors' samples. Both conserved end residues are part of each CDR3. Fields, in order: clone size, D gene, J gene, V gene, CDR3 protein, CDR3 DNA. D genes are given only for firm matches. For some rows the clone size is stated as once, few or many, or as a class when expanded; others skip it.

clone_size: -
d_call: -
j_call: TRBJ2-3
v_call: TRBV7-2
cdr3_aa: CASSLRGGRTDTQYF
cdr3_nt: TGTGCCAGCAGCTTAAGGGGGGGCCGGACAGATACGCAGTATTTT

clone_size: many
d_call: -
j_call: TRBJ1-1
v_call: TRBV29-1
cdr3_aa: CSVRPRDTVNTEAFF
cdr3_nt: TGCAGCGTCCGTCCCCGGGACACCGTGAACACTGAAGCTTTCTTT

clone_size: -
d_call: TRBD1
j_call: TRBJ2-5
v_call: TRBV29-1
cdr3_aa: CSVVKGAQETQYF
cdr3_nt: TGCAGCGTTGTAAAGGGGGCCCAAGAGACCCAGTACTTC

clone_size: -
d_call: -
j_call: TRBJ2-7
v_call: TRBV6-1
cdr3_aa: CASHSGGEVSSYEQYF
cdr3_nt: TGTGCCAGTCACTCCGGGGGAGAGGTGAGCTCCTACGAGCAGTACTTC

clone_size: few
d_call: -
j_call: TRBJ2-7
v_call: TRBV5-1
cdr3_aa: CASSLRSRTHEQYF
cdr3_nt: TGCGCCAGCAGCTTGAGGAGTAGGACACACGAGCAGTACTTC

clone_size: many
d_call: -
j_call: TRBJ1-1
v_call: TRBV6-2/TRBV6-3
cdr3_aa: CASSRGYDAFF
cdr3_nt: TGTGCCAGCAGCCGGGGGTATGACGCTTTCTTT

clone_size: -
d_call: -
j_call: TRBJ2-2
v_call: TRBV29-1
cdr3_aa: CSVDVRGNTGELFF
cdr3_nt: TGCAGCGTTGACGTGCGTGGTAACACCGGGGAGCTGTTTTTT

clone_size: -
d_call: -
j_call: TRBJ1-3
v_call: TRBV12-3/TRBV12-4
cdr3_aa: CASSGHKPGNTIYF
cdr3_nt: TGTGCCAGCAGCGGACACAAACCTGGAAACACCATATATTTT

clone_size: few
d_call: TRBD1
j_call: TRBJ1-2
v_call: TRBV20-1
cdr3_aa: CSARNRGPNYGYTF
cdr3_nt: TGCAGTGCGCGAAACAGGGGACCTAACTATGGCTACACCTTC

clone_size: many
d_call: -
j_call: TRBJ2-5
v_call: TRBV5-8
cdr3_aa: CASSLYPLGETQYF
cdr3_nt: TGTGCCAGCAGCTTGTACCCCCTTGGGGAGACCCAGTACTTC

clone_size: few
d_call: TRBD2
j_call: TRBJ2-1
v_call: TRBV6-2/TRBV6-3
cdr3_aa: CASTLPLREAGPSSYNEQFF
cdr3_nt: TGTGCCAGCACCCTACCGTTACGCGAAGCGGGACCGAGCTCCTACAATGAGCAGTTCTTC

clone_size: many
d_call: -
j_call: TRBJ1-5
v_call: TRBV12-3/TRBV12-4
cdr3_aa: CASRRESAGGGNQPQHF
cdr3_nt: TGTGCCAGCAGACGAGAGTCGGCGGGGGGCGGCAATCAGCCCCAGCATTTT

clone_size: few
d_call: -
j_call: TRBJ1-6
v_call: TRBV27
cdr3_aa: CASSPGQIGNSPLHF
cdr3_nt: TGTGCCAGCAGTCCTGGACAGATCGGCAATTCACCCCTCCACTTT

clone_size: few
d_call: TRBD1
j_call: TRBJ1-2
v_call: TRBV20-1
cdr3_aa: CSAIVDRVDGYTF
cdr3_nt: TGCAGTGCTATAGTAGACAGGGTTGATGGCTACACCTTC

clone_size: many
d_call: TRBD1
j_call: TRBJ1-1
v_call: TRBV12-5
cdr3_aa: CASVLDRWRTEAFF
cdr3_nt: TGTGCTAGTGTTCTGGACAGGTGGAGGACTGAAGCTTTCTTT

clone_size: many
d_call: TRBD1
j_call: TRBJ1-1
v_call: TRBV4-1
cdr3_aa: CASRRTGDTEAFF
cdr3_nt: TGCGCCAGCCGAAGGACAGGGGACACTGAAGCTTTCTTT

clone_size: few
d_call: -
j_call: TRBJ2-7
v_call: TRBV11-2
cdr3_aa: CASSGLSSYEQYF
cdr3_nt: TGTGCCAGCAGCGGTTTATCCTCCTACGAGCAGTACTTC

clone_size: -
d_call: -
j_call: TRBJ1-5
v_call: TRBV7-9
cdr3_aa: CASSRALPNQPQHF
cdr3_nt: TGTGCCAGCAGCCGCGCACTACCCAATCAGCCCCAGCATTTT

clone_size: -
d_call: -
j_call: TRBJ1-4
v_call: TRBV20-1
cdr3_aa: CSARDFRGSNEKLFF
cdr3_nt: TGCAGTGCTAGAGATTTTCGTGGGTCTAATGAAAAACTGTTTTTT

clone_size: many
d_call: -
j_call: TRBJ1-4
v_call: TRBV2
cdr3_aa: CASTPSRQSNEKLFF
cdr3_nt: TGTGCCAGCACCCCAAGTCGACAGTCTAATGAAAAACTGTTTTTT

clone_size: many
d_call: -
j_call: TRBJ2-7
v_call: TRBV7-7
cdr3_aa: CASSPGQTYEQYF
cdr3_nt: TGTGCTAGCAGCCCAGGACAGACCTACGAGCAGTACTTC